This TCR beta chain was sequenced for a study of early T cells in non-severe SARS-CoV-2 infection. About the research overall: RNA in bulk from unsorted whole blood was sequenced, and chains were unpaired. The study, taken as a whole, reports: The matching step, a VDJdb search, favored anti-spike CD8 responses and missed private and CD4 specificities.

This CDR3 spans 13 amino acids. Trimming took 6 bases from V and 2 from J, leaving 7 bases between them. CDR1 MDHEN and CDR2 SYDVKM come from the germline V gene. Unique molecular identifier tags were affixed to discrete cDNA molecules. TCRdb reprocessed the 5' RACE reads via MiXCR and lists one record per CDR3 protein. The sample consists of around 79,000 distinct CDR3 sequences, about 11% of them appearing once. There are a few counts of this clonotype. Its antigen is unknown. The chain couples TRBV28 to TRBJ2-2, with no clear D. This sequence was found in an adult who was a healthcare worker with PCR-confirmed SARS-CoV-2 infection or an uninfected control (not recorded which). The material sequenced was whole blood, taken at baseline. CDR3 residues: CASRRDNTGELFF. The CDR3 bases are TGTGCCAGCAGGCGCGATAACACCGGGGAGCTGTTTTTT.